This TCR beta chain was observed in a study of blood T cell repertoires in COVID-19 (dated by TCRdb to the early 2020s). For context, the study as a whole: Collaborator samples came from the United States, Italy and Spain and covered acute and convalescent phases of COVID-19. The material from the prospective study consisted of cDNA or gDNA derived from T cells, B-cell-depleted T cells, or PBMCs. The dataset comprised deeply sampled blood TCRbeta repertoires from subjects exposed to, actively infected with, or recovered from COVID-19. A freely available public database, intended as a resource for researchers studying the immune response to SARS-CoV-2, is where the repertoires were released. Samples were obtained from the ongoing ImmuneRACE study (first 160 participants) and from 1,254 subjects provided by 6 global collaborators. Sample metadata almost always included a de-identified subject ID, COVID-19 status, age in years and sex. Where available, HLA class I and class II types were obtained from metadata supplied by the sample provider rather than from assay-based typing. What the work shows at the level of the full study, not this receptor alone: The quantity of clinical and demographic metadata differed by source and by participant and was supplied without curation.

Whole blood was collected in K2EDTA tubes by collaborating institutions according to the institutions' own protocols. For TCRbeta analysis, collaborators shipped samples as frozen whole blood, isolated PBMCs, or DNA extracted from either of those sample types. TCRbeta CDR3 regions were amplified from genomic DNA by means of the immunoSEQ Assay, a bias-controlled multiplex PCR. In the authors' own workflow: The number of nucleated cells in each sample was estimated from the amplification of reference gene primers within the assay. To quantify the absolute abundance of each unique TCRbeta CDR3 rearrangement, sequence reads were collapsed and filtered. For each sample, productive Simpson clonality was calculated as the square root of Simpson's diversity index over productive rearrangements. Sourced from immuneACCESS, this table was stored by TCRdb with only in-frame sequences that have V and J called. A share of the clones is absent; for the studies checked, an unresolved V gene accounts for under half, and the remainder has no known explanation. V and J calls and clone size are given by that table; D and trimming were obtained from the DNA. The sample table shows over 50,000 clones, and almost 85% are seen once. More than 13% of the sample goes to the ten largest clones.

On this clone: The clone's antigen remains unknown. It has no much larger one-base neighbor in the sample; base qualities were not kept.

The CDR3, cysteine through phenylalanine, is 13 amino acids long. Of all the DNA, just the CDR3 is kept, 39 bases in frame from base 1. CDR1 MNHEY and CDR2 SVGAGI were looked up in the germline V gene. V was cut back by 4 bases and J by 11 bases, leaving a gap of 14 bases between them. The sequence was collected from a human donor in a cohort sampled during active COVID-19. Here the chain combines TRBV6-5 and TRBJ1-4; the D gene is unclear. Sequenced material: peripheral blood. CDR3 region: CASSSGSDRKLFF. Read as DNA, the sequence is TGTGCCAGCAGTTCTGGGAGCGATAGGAAACTGTTTTTT.